This is a list of T cell receptor beta chains from one sample in a study of T-cell memory formation after mild COVID-19. Each CDR3 protein is one row after TCRdb ran MiXCR on the 5' RACE reads. The table lists about 100,000 distinct CDR3 sequences, 15% to 20% of them singletons. Sequenced input: PBMCs or a T cell subset sorted from them (not recorded which). The source is a man aged 18 to 30 who had mild COVID-19 (a few samples of this study predate the infection). Cell type and time point are not known. The conserved cysteine and the conserved F or W are not part of the CDR3 here. Each record gives: J gene, D gene, V gene, clone size, CDR3 protein. A D gene is named only where the DNA matches it firmly. Only part of the rows carry a size: once, few, many, or a class if the clone is expanded.

>TRBJ1-6|.|TRBV7-2|.
ASSLLGGGANSYNSPLH
>TRBJ2-5|.|TRBV11-2|few
ASSPSAVQETQY
>TRBJ2-2|.|TRBV4-1|.
ASSQGAKNTGELF
>TRBJ2-5|.|TRBV18|few
ASSPSGTQY
>TRBJ2-1|.|TRBV2|few
ASSVRRGDNEQF
>TRBJ2-1|.|TRBV7-8|.
ASSLTLQWEQF
>TRBJ1-2|.|TRBV12-3/TRBV12-4|.
ASSSGGSPHYGYT
>TRBJ1-1|TRBD1|TRBV19|.
ASRTGRTEAF
>TRBJ1-2|.|TRBV6-2/TRBV6-3|many
ASSSAGLYEGYT
>TRBJ1-6|.|TRBV6-1|.
ASSGGTAYNSPLH
>TRBJ2-6|.|TRBV5-1|.
ASSLSTGANVLT
>TRBJ2-2|TRBD1|TRBV29-1|few
SGGQDYTGELF
>TRBJ1-2|.|TRBV6-2/TRBV6-3|.
ASSYRGDPYGYT
>TRBJ2-3|.|TRBV2|.
ASRVYRTDTQY
>TRBJ2-3|TRBD2|TRBV5-1|few
ASSSTSGGFDTQY
>TRBJ2-5|.|TRBV12-3/TRBV12-4|.
ASSRSGVRETQY
>TRBJ1-1|TRBD1|TRBV5-1|few
ASSSTGLLNTEAF
>TRBJ1-1|.|TRBV29-1|.
SVYRDGGTEAF
>TRBJ2-1|.|TRBV6-6|.
ASSSQGPTYNEQF
>TRBJ2-5|TRBD2|TRBV6-1|.
AARVAGRQETQY
>TRBJ2-3|TRBD2|TRBV7-2|.
ASTFGLAGTDTQY
>TRBJ1-2|.|TRBV5-5|many
ASSLVDRYGYT
>TRBJ2-5|.|TRBV11-2|few
ASSLQGPRETQY
>TRBJ2-3|TRBD2|TRBV6-5|few
ASSYRAGGPDTQY
>TRBJ2-7|.|TRBV7-6|many
ASSPTGLVSDEQY
>TRBJ2-5|.|TRBV7-7|few
ASSLLGKQETQY
>TRBJ2-2|.|TRBV7-7|few
ASSLGQNQRNTGELF
>TRBJ2-5|.|TRBV7-7|.
ASSPRAGHGTQY
>TRBJ2-5|TRBD2|TRBV4-2|.
ASSPGRGEETQY
>TRBJ2-2|.|TRBV2|few
ASSEKESRTGELF
>TRBJ2-5|.|TRBV18|.
ASSPRQGKRSETQY
>TRBJ1-2|TRBD1|TRBV7-2|.
ASSLDRRAGYT
>TRBJ1-4|.|TRBV5-1|few
ASSLGHLTTNEKLF
>TRBJ2-7|.|TRBV28|few
ASTLGGRSYEQY
>TRBJ1-1|.|TRBV18|.
ASSRAGGTEAF
>TRBJ2-3|.|TRBV5-1|few
ASSFSVDTQY
>TRBJ1-2|.|TRBV12-3/TRBV12-4|.
ASSLRGAPGYT
>TRBJ1-2|.|TRBV5-1|.
ASSLVGGRGYGYT
>TRBJ1-2|TRBD1|TRBV25-1|.
ASRATGIYGYT
>TRBJ2-6|.|TRBV6-5|few
ASSGGPGANVLT
>TRBJ2-2|TRBD1|TRBV24-1|.
ATSDSDRGNTGELF
>TRBJ1-5|.|TRBV20-1|.
SASRGPNQPQH
>TRBJ2-2|.|TRBV11-1|.
ASSFVAGELF
>TRBJ2-1|TRBD2|TRBV6-5|.
ASRKRTSGGHMAYNEQF
>TRBJ2-5|TRBD1|TRBV7-2|many
ASSRGQVGETQY
>TRBJ2-1|.|TRBV19|few
ASSIGPGVDEQF
>TRBJ1-2|TRBD1|TRBV27|.
ASSVDRGAGYT
>TRBJ1-6|.|TRBV4-1|.
ASSQDGTRAVH
>TRBJ2-7|.|TRBV12-3/TRBV12-4|.
ASSSRDGSHEQY
>TRBJ1-6|.|TRBV7-2|.
ASSESSQVPNSPLH
>TRBJ2-7|.|TRBV11-2|few
ASSLTGPYEQY
>TRBJ1-1|.|TRBV24-1|few
ATSDLFALNTEAF
>TRBJ2-1|TRBD2|TRBV7-2|few
ASSLFSGGEEQF
>TRBJ1-6|.|TRBV6-2/TRBV6-3|.
ASSYGNFNSPLH